The rows below give T cell receptor beta chains drawn from one sample of a study of Ad26.COV2.S vaccination and SARS-CoV-2 variants. Some clones are missing from TCRdb's copy, which holds only in-frame ones; the method was immunoSEQ multiplex PCR. Of under 600,000 clones in the sample, 89% were seen once. This sample comprised peripheral blood, obtained in a trial of Ad26.COV2.S vaccine versus placebo. These receptors originate from a person aged 18-65 years who received the Ad26.COV2.S COVID-19 vaccine or a placebo. The CDR3 runs from the conserved cysteine through the conserved F or W. A D gene is named only where the DNA matches it firmly. A row's size may be missing; if present it is once, few, many or a size class.

cdr3_length,v_call,j_call,d_call,clone_size,cdr3_aa,cdr3_nt
16,TRBV3-1/TRBV3-2,TRBJ1-2,TRBD1,NA,CASSPFGQGGWNGYTF,TGTGCCAGCAGCCCTTTTGGACAGGGAGGGTGGAATGGCTACACCTTC
16,TRBV27,TRBJ1-1,NA,NA,CASSLSPGAPGTEAFF,TGTGCCAGCAGTTTATCCCCAGGGGCCCCGGGCACTGAAGCTTTCTTT
17,TRBV18,TRBJ1-5,TRBD1,NA,CASSPDRERNSNQPQHF,TGTGCCAGCTCCCCGGACAGGGAGCGGAACAGCAATCAGCCCCAGCATTTT
13,TRBV6-5,TRBJ2-5,NA,NA,CASSLGQQETQYF,TGTGCCAGCAGTCTGGGACAACAAGAGACCCAGTACTTC
11,TRBV12-3/TRBV12-4,TRBJ1-1,NA,NA,CASSLVGTAFF,TGTGCCAGCAGTTTAGTGGGTACAGCTTTCTTT
14,TRBV6-5,TRBJ2-7,TRBD1,once,CASSYTGGSYEQYF,TGTGCCAGCAGTTATACAGGGGGCTCCTACGAGCAGTACTTC
16,TRBV5-6,TRBJ2-1,TRBD2,NA,CASSLGLAGDYNEQFF,TGTGCCAGCAGCTTGGGACTAGCGGGGGACTACAATGAGCAGTTCTTC
17,TRBV15,TRBJ2-3,TRBD2,NA,CATSSDRTSGSRDTQYF,TGTGCCACCAGCAGCGACCGGACTAGCGGGTCCCGGGATACGCAGTATTTT
14,TRBV6-5,TRBJ1-1,NA,NA,CASSSRQGNTEAFF,TGTGCCAGCAGCTCCCGGCAGGGGAACACTGAAGCTTTCTTT
12,TRBV28,TRBJ1-2,NA,NA,CASSLGRYGYTF,TGTGCCAGCAGTTTGGGGCGGTATGGCTACACCTTC
16,TRBV29-1,TRBJ2-3,TRBD1,NA,CSVVPGGQGRTDTQYF,TGCAGCGTTGTACCCGGTGGACAGGGGAGGACAGATACGCAGTATTTT
15,TRBV5-8,TRBJ2-1,NA,NA,CASSGIDRSYNEQFF,TGTGCCAGCAGCGGGATCGACAGGAGCTACAATGAGCAGTTCTTC
15,TRBV11-2,TRBJ2-1,NA,NA,CASSSGQWAYNEQFF,TGTGCCAGCAGCTCAGGACAGTGGGCGTACAATGAGCAGTTCTTC
14,TRBV28,TRBJ1-4,NA,NA,CASSFGGPNEKLFF,TGTGCCAGCAGTTTTGGGGGGCCAAATGAAAAACTGTTTTTT
15,TRBV18,TRBJ2-7,NA,NA,CASSLLATTTYEQYF,TGTGCCAGCTCACTGCTAGCGACGACGACCTACGAGCAGTACTTC
12,TRBV18,TRBJ1-2,TRBD1,NA,CASSPQGDGYTF,TGTGCCAGCTCACCTCAGGGGGATGGCTACACCTTC
13,TRBV6-5,TRBJ2-4,NA,NA,CASSYSSSDIQYF,TGTGCCAGCAGTTACTCTTCGTCGGACATTCAGTACTTC
16,TRBV5-5,TRBJ2-1,NA,once,CASSLLEGSSYNEQFF,TGTGCCAGCAGCTTACTCGAGGGGAGCTCCTACAATGAGCAGTTCTTC
13,TRBV5-1,TRBJ2-1,NA,NA,CASSLGPRGEQFF,TGCGCCAGCAGCTTGGGGCCCCGGGGTGAGCAGTTCTTC
13,TRBV30,TRBJ2-7,NA,NA,CAWRLEGGYEQYF,TGTGCCTGGAGGCTCGAAGGGGGCTACGAGCAGTACTTC
16,TRBV9,TRBJ1-3,TRBD1,NA,CASSGPGTVSGNTIYF,TGTGCCAGCAGCGGACCCGGGACAGTCTCTGGAAACACCATATATTTT
13,TRBV7-3,TRBJ1-1,NA,NA,CASSLTWNTEAFF,TGTGCCAGCAGCTTAACGTGGAACACTGAAGCTTTCTTT
15,TRBV6-2/TRBV6-3,TRBJ1-6,NA,NA,CASSSTGVSSSPLHF,TGTGCCAGCAGTTCCACGGGGGTCTCAAGTTCACCCCTCCACTTT
17,TRBV7-9,TRBJ2-7,TRBD2,NA,CASSSSDRLAGLYEQYF,TGTGCCAGCAGCTCTTCGGACAGACTAGCGGGATTGTACGAGCAGTACTTC
17,TRBV4-1,TRBJ2-1,TRBD2,NA,CAAKPTSGSESYNEQFF,TGCGCCGCAAAACCAACTAGCGGGAGTGAATCCTACAATGAGCAGTTCTTC
13,TRBV6-5,TRBJ1-1,NA,NA,CASSTGMYTEAFF,TGTGCCAGCAGTACAGGGATGTACACTGAAGCTTTCTTT
16,TRBV29-1,TRBJ2-1,NA,few,CSVGFGAAGGKDEQFF,TGCAGCGTTGGGTTCGGGGCGGCAGGGGGGAAGGATGAGCAGTTCTTC
15,TRBV5-1,TRBJ2-1,NA,NA,CASSLAPLGVNEQFF,TGCGCCAGCAGCTTGGCCCCACTAGGGGTCAATGAGCAGTTCTTC
16,TRBV19,TRBJ2-1,TRBD2,NA,CASRTSGASFYNEQFF,TGTGCCAGTAGGACTAGCGGGGCTTCTTTCTACAATGAGCAGTTCTTC
12,TRBV6-6,TRBJ1-4,TRBD1,NA,CASGGQGEKLFF,TGTGCCAGCGGGGGACAGGGAGAAAAACTGTTTTTT
18,TRBV28,TRBJ2-5,TRBD2,NA,CASSFSVYTSGRTETQYF,TGTGCCAGCAGTTTCTCAGTTTACACTAGCGGGAGAACAGAGACCCAGTACTTC
12,TRBV12-3/TRBV12-4,TRBJ2-3,TRBD2,NA,CASSLTSVVQYF,TGTGCCAGCAGTTTGACTAGCGTGGTGCAGTATTTT
15,TRBV2,TRBJ1-3,NA,NA,CASSANAGSGNTIYF,TGTGCCAGCAGTGCAAACGCGGGCTCTGGAAACACCATATATTTT
15,TRBV28,TRBJ1-2,TRBD1,NA,CASSEIGTGVYGYTF,TGTGCCAGCAGTGAGATAGGGACAGGGGTCTATGGCTACACCTTC
16,TRBV25-1,TRBJ2-1,NA,NA,CASSEKGRGTYNEQFF,TGTGCCAGCAGTGAAAAGGGACGGGGAACCTACAATGAGCAGTTCTTC
15,TRBV24-1,TRBJ2-3,TRBD2,NA,CATRLSGRATDTQYF,TGTGCCACCCGTCTAAGCGGGAGGGCCACAGATACGCAGTATTTT
15,TRBV7-7,TRBJ2-5,NA,NA,CASSFGSTFQETQYF,TGTGCTAGCAGCTTCGGGTCGACTTTCCAAGAGACCCAGTACTTC
16,TRBV15,TRBJ1-2,TRBD1,few,CATSRMGSDRGNGYTF,TGTGCCACCAGCAGGATGGGATCAGACAGGGGTAATGGCTACACCTTC
14,TRBV7-2,TRBJ2-7,NA,NA,CASSFDRSSYEQYF,TGTGCCAGCAGCTTTGACCGGTCCTCCTACGAGCAGTACTTC
14,TRBV11-3,TRBJ2-1,NA,NA,CASSLGGDYNEQFF,TGTGCCAGCAGCTTAGGCGGGGATTACAATGAGCAGTTCTTC